This T cell receptor (beta chain) was identified during a study of blood T cells in healthy people across ages. This CDR3 has 13 residues. V shed 1 base and J shed 5 bases, with 11 bases lying between them. Looked up from germline, CDR1 is DFQATT and CDR2 is SNEGSKA (reference sequence). Through a sample-barcoded 5' primer and a J-beta primer mix, a second PCR was run for roughly 6 to 11 cycles. TCRdb re-called the 5' RACE reads through MiXCR, storing one row per CDR3 protein. The sample lists 850,000 to 1,000,000 distinct CDR3 sequences; about 48% were seen once. This clonotype was seen only a few times.

Sequencing input: blood. The clonotype comes from a man aged 30 to 45 in good health. The rearrangement joins TRBV20-1 to TRBJ1-2; no clear D. DNA for the CDR3: TGCAGTGCTAGAGGCACAATGGGATATGGCTACACCTTC. It codes for CSARGTMGYGYTF.